The present T cell receptor beta chain was sequenced within a study of cytomegalovirus exposure and HLA in healthy donors. As regards this clone: What it binds is unknown.

General study findings and limits: Later analysis revealed greater clonal expansion in HLA-associated TCR beta chains than in equally common others. A link between a missense DCLRE1C variant and TCR beta V- and J-gene trimming emerged from a later analysis.

Deletions cut 5 bases from V and 4 bases from J, with 5 bases between. Looked up from germline, CDR1 is SEHNR and CDR2 is FQNEAQ (reference sequence). This CDR3 contains 12 residues. Every donor was a healthy person donating bone marrow. The study ran its PCR with 60 Vbeta and 13 Jbeta primers. In the authors' methods: A later analysis tallied 80 million or so unique TCR beta chains, some 12 million of them shared. The protocol was immunoSEQ multiplex PCR, while the TCRdb copy is restricted to in-frame clones and leaves out a portion. Clone size and the V and J calls come from that table; the DNA yielded D and trimming. The sample holds around 150,000 clones, about 79% seen once.

Source material: PBMCs. The source of this sequence is a man between 45 and 60 years old in good health and CMV-seropositive. The rearrangement uses TRBV7-9 and TRBJ2-2; D gene ambiguous. The CDR3 loop reads CASSLSTGELFF. The DNA of the CDR3 is TGTGCCAGCAGCCTCAGCACCGGGGAGCTGTTTTTT.